The 5 T cell receptor beta chains given below trace back to one sample, sequenced in a study of OX40 agonist ivuxolimab in advanced cancers. Libraries were prepared by immunoSEQ multiplex PCR; TCRdb keeps only in-frame clonotypes and omits some of them. The repertoire includes about 41,000 clones, approximately 86% of them detected once, and under 3.5% sits in the top ten. The material was CD4+ or CD8+ T cells sorted from blood, obtained in a trial of the OX40 agonist ivuxolimab. These receptors were taken from an adult with an advanced solid tumor such as melanoma, head and neck, liver or kidney cancer.

J is TRBJ1-5 and V is TRBV6-1; 8 bases are shared with TRBD1. The germline V gene encodes CDR1 MNHNS and CDR2 SASEGT. This CDR3 has 16 residues. V shed 4 bases, J shed 4 bases, and the junction held 9 bases outside the gene matches. The chain's CDR3 is CASSVRDRLLNQPQHF. CDR3 coding DNA: TGTGCCAGCAGTGTGCGGGACAGGTTGTTGAATCAGCCCCAGCATTTT.

The rearrangement joins TRBV6-6 to TRBJ2-5; 7 bases are a match to TRBD1. This CDR3 is 14 amino acids long. Germline loops: CDR1 MNHNY, CDR2 SVGAGI (reference sequence). J was trimmed by 3 bases and V by 2 bases; bases with no gene match: 3. The chain's CDR3 is CASSYRDSKETQYF. CDR3 nucleotide sequence: TGTGCCAGCAGTTACAGGGACAGCAAAGAGACCCAGTACTTC.

The V and J genes are TRBV10-3 and TRBJ2-1; 10 bases fit TRBD2. The CDR3 sequence is 14 residues long. J was trimmed by 5 bases and V by 6 bases; bases with no gene match: 4. Per germline, CDR1 ENHRY and CDR2 SYGVKD. The CDR3 is CAISRGLADNEQFF. CDR3 coding DNA: TGTGCCATCAGCCGAGGACTAGCGGACAATGAGCAGTTCTTC.

In nucleotides, the CDR3 is TGTGCCTGGAGTTCCATAGCGGACAATGAGCAGTTCTTC. Translated, it gives CAWSSIADNEQFF. V usage is TRBV30 and J usage is TRBJ2-1, with D perhaps matching TRBD2 (6 bases). In germline, CDR1 is GTSNPN, CDR2 SVGIG (reference sequence). The CDR3 runs 13 residues. V was cut by 2 bases and J by 5 bases, with 10 bases left in between. The entire variable domain, with the rest obtained from reference TRBV30 and TRBJ2-1, is as follows: SQTIHQWPATLVQPVGSPLSLECTVEGTSNPNLYWYRQAAGRGLQLLFYSVGIGQISSEVPQNLSASRPQDRQFILSSKKLLLSDSGFYLCAWSSIADNEQFFGPGTRLTVL.

This clone was observed a single time. This sequence joins TRBV18 and TRBJ2-5, with D unclear. The germline V gene has CDR1 KGHSH and CDR2 LQKENI. V was cut by 2 bases and J by 5 bases, with 9 bases left in between. The length of the CDR3 is 13 residues. CDR3 amino acids: CASSPGKVETQYF. Here the CDR3 DNA reads TGTGCCAGCTCACCAGGAAAAGTCGAGACCCAGTACTTC.